Sequencing of this T cell receptor (beta chain) was carried out in a study of blood T cell repertoires in COVID-19. Methods used by the authors: Amplification with reference gene primers provided the estimates of nucleated cell counts. Produced via immunoSEQ multiplex PCR; TCRdb's table is partial and in-frame only. D and trimming were read from the DNA, whereas the V and J calls and clone size are those reported in that table. The sample lists 90,000 to 150,000 clones, over 75% occurring once. Material: peripheral blood. The source of this sequence is a man older than 75 with acute or convalescent COVID-19.

The CDR3 loop is CASSQDISGGVRNTEAFF. The CDR3 bases are TGTGCCAGCAGCCAAGATATTAGTGGCGGGGTACGGAACACTGAAGCTTTCTTT. The chain employs TRBV3-1 (or the pseudogene TRBV3-2) and TRBJ1-1, with D unclear. The CDR3 extends over 18 amino acids. Per germline, CDR1 LGHDT and CDR2 YNNKEL (reference sequence). Trimming shortened V by 0 bases and J by 1 base, and 18 bases separated the two germline ends.